This T cell receptor (beta chain) was found in a study of blood T cell repertoires in COVID-19. At the level of the study: Both acute and convalescent COVID-19 samples were obtained from the United States, Italy and Spain. From T cells, B-cell-depleted T cells, or PBMCs came the material, which was cDNA or gDNA.

CDR3 size: 15 residues. Germline CDR1 and CDR2: ENHRY and SYGVKD. Losses at the gene ends were 8 bases for V and 0 bases for J; bases not matched to a gene: 6. Cohort allocation depended upon clinical history that participants reported. In Cohort 3, a recovered donor had either two negative PCRs, clearance, or symptom resolution. Profiling relied on immunoSEQ multiplex PCR, and the TCRdb table lists in-frame clones only, not all of them. The top ten hold around 2.7% of the sample, which has approximately 300,000 clones, 90% seen once. V and J are TRBV10-3 and TRBJ2-1; 8 bases align to TRBD2. The specimen sequenced was PBMCs or T cells enriched from blood (not recorded which). The source of this sequence is a man aged 60 to 75 who had recovered from COVID-19. CDR3 nucleotides: TGTGCCATCCAACCAAGCGGGAGCTCCTACAATGAGCAGTTCTTC. Protein product: CAIQPSGSSYNEQFF.